This is a list of T cell receptor beta chains from one sample in a study of blood T cell repertoires in COVID-19. Method: immunoSEQ multiplex PCR; TCRdb's copy keeps in-frame clones and lacks some. The table shows approximately 88,000 clones, with 75% to 90% occurring only once. Sequencing used peripheral blood. The receptors were sampled from a male donor with acute or convalescent COVID-19. Each CDR3 is given with its conserved first and last residue. Each record gives: clone size, J gene, D gene, V gene, CDR3 DNA, CDR3 protein. A D gene is named only where the DNA matches it firmly. Clone size appears in some rows only: once, few, many, or a class for an expanded clone.

clone_size: few; j_call: TRBJ1-1; d_call: .; v_call: TRBV4-1; cdr3_nt: TGCGCCAGCAGCCAAGAACTCTCAGGGGCTTCTGGAGCTTTCTTT; cdr3_aa: CASSQELSGASGAFF
clone_size: .; j_call: TRBJ1-5; d_call: .; v_call: TRBV6-5; cdr3_nt: TGTGCCAGCAGACTACCCATGGATCAGCCCCAGCATTTT; cdr3_aa: CASRLPMDQPQHF
clone_size: once; j_call: TRBJ2-5; d_call: .; v_call: TRBV18; cdr3_nt: TGTGCCAGCTCACCACGCGGCGGGCAAGAGACCCAGTACTTC; cdr3_aa: CASSPRGGQETQYF
clone_size: once; j_call: TRBJ2-3; d_call: .; v_call: TRBV19; cdr3_nt: TGTGCCAGTAGTACCCAACAGGGCTGGGGCACAGATACGCAGTATTTT; cdr3_aa: CASSTQQGWGTDTQYF
clone_size: .; j_call: TRBJ1-1; d_call: TRBD1; v_call: TRBV3-1/TRBV3-2; cdr3_nt: TGTGCCAGCAGCCAAGAAATTCGGACAGGGGGCTGGTACACTGAAGCTTTCTTT; cdr3_aa: CASSQEIRTGGWYTEAFF
clone_size: once; j_call: TRBJ1-5; d_call: TRBD1; v_call: TRBV19; cdr3_nt: TGTGCCAGTAGCCTTTCTGGGACAGGGCGATCCAGCAATCAGCCCCAGCATTTT; cdr3_aa: CASSLSGTGRSSNQPQHF
clone_size: few; j_call: TRBJ1-3; d_call: .; v_call: TRBV30; cdr3_nt: TGTGCCTGGAGTCGGGGGGGGAACTCTGGAAACACCATATATTTT; cdr3_aa: CAWSRGGNSGNTIYF
clone_size: .; j_call: TRBJ2-7; d_call: .; v_call: TRBV7-3; cdr3_nt: TGTGCCAGCAGCCCCGGGACACCCTACGAGCAGTACTTC; cdr3_aa: CASSPGTPYEQYF
clone_size: .; j_call: TRBJ2-1; d_call: TRBD1; v_call: TRBV19; cdr3_nt: TGTGCCACCAACCGGGACAGGTCCTACAATGAGCAGTTCTTC; cdr3_aa: CATNRDRSYNEQFF
clone_size: .; j_call: TRBJ1-2; d_call: .; v_call: TRBV18; cdr3_nt: TGTGCCAGCTCACCTGATCCGGGTAACTATGGCTACACCTTC; cdr3_aa: CASSPDPGNYGYTF
clone_size: .; j_call: TRBJ2-1; d_call: .; v_call: TRBV6-5; cdr3_nt: TGTGCCAGCAGTTACGCGTCCGGGACTCCCGGCCATGAGCAGTTCTTC; cdr3_aa: CASSYASGTPGHEQFF
clone_size: once; j_call: TRBJ1-1; d_call: TRBD1; v_call: TRBV5-4; cdr3_nt: TGTGCCAGCAGCCCGCGACAGGGTCGGGAGAACACTGAAGCTTTCTTT; cdr3_aa: CASSPRQGRENTEAFF
clone_size: .; j_call: TRBJ2-1; d_call: TRBD2; v_call: TRBV6-5; cdr3_nt: TGTGCCAGCAGCGTGGAGGCGGGGGTCCCCAGTGAGCAGTTCTTC; cdr3_aa: CASSVEAGVPSEQFF
clone_size: .; j_call: TRBJ1-4; d_call: .; v_call: TRBV29-1; cdr3_nt: TGCAGCGTTGAAGATGGGGCAGCTAATGAAAAACTGTTTTTT; cdr3_aa: CSVEDGAANEKLFF
clone_size: .; j_call: TRBJ2-1; d_call: .; v_call: TRBV19; cdr3_nt: TGTGCCAGTATCGGGGGTTATGAGCAGTTCTTC; cdr3_aa: CASIGGYEQFF
clone_size: .; j_call: TRBJ2-5; d_call: TRBD2; v_call: TRBV5-1; cdr3_nt: TGCGCCAGCAGCTTTAACAGCGGGGGGGCAAGAGAGACCCAGTACTTC; cdr3_aa: CASSFNSGGARETQYF
clone_size: .; j_call: TRBJ2-1; d_call: TRBD2; v_call: TRBV6-2/TRBV6-3; cdr3_nt: TGTGCCAGCAGTTACCCACTAGCGGGGACATACAATGAGCAGTTCTTC; cdr3_aa: CASSYPLAGTYNEQFF
clone_size: .; j_call: TRBJ1-5; d_call: .; v_call: TRBV2; cdr3_nt: TGTGCCAGCAGTCAGGGGTATAGCAATCAGCCCCAGCATTTT; cdr3_aa: CASSQGYSNQPQHF
clone_size: .; j_call: TRBJ1-1; d_call: .; v_call: TRBV2; cdr3_nt: TGTGCCAGCACCAGAGACATGAACACTGAAGCTTTCTTT; cdr3_aa: CASTRDMNTEAFF
clone_size: few; j_call: TRBJ2-7; d_call: .; v_call: TRBV30; cdr3_nt: TGTGCCTGGAGTCGGCCAGGGGTGTACGAGCAGTACTTC; cdr3_aa: CAWSRPGVYEQYF
clone_size: .; j_call: TRBJ1-3; d_call: TRBD1; v_call: TRBV7-9; cdr3_nt: TGTGCCAGCAGCGAGACAGGGGCAACTTCGGGAAACACCATATATTTT; cdr3_aa: CASSETGATSGNTIYF
clone_size: .; j_call: TRBJ2-3; d_call: .; v_call: TRBV3-1/TRBV3-2; cdr3_nt: TGTGCCAGCAGCCAAGCTCGCGGGCCCACAGATACGCAGTATTTT; cdr3_aa: CASSQARGPTDTQYF
clone_size: .; j_call: TRBJ2-5; d_call: .; v_call: TRBV5-6; cdr3_nt: TGTGCCAGCAGCTTGGGCAGGGATGAGACCCAGTACTTC; cdr3_aa: CASSLGRDETQYF
clone_size: .; j_call: TRBJ1-1; d_call: .; v_call: TRBV19; cdr3_nt: TGTGCCAGTCGAGGCACTGAAGCTTTCTTT; cdr3_aa: CASRGTEAFF